One sample yielded the 9 T cell receptor beta chains listed below, sequenced in a study of regulatory T cells in long-lasting Graves disease (TCRdb year 2021). Libraries were prepared through multiplex PCR. Instrument used: Illumina HiSeq 4000. CDR3 regions were amplified by Arm-PCR with iRepertoire HTBI primers to construct TCR beta libraries. TCRdb reprocessed the public reads (quality trimming at Q25 with fastp, clone calling with MiXCR) and kept in-frame beta chains. A single entry per CDR3 protein holds the most common genes and DNA from its merged rows. Recorded for this sample are 400,000 to 650,000 distinct CDR3 sequences; roughly 15% of them occurred a single time. The ten biggest clones cover around 25% of the sample. The time point label on this specimen signifies: newly diagnosed GD, antithyroid drugs for less than 3 months. For both TCR sequencing and RNA sequencing, RNA was extracted from PBMCs in TRIzol.

The same sample was also used in a study of T cells in Graves' hyperthyroidism and ophthalmopathy.

The material was peripheral blood mononuclear cells (PBMCs), obtained at new diagnosis, from a patient treated with antithyroid drugs. The receptors here all came from a woman aged 35-65 years with Graves disease. Donor details come from another sample of the same person, matched by shared clones.

This clonotype was detected many times. Relative to the germline gene, one junction end is altered; a read error may explain this. The rearrangement uses TRBV20-1 and TRBJ1-4; D is ambiguous. Germline loops: CDR1 DFQATT, CDR2 SNEGSKA (reference sequence). The CDR3 length is 10 residues. CDR3: CSADGARALF. CDR3 nucleotides: TGCAGTGCTGACGGAGCGAGGGCTCTTTTT.

The table lists this clonotype with a few counts. This chain uses TRBV4-1 with TRBJ2-5, with D uncertain. Germline V gene lookup returns CDR1 MGHRA and CDR2 YSYEKL. CDR3 length equals 13 residues. Trimming pared 1 base from V and 2 bases from J, leaving 5 bases between. DNA for the CDR3: TGCGCCAGCAGCCAAGTCTCGCAAGAGACCCAGTACTTC. Its protein product is CASSQVSQETQYF.

This clonotype was detected only a few times. The rearrangement joins TRBV10-3 to TRBJ2-3; no clear D. This CDR3 has 13 amino acids. V lost 3 bases, J lost 10 bases, and 14 bases lay in between. The germline gives CDR1 ENHRY, CDR2 SYGVKD. The CDR3 here is CAISESYEAPQYF. CDR3 DNA: TGTGCCATCAGTGAAAGTTACGAGGCTCCGCAGTATTTT.

As concerns this clonotype: This could be a read error, since a much larger clone is one nucleotide away. CDR3 bases: TGTGCCAGCGGTTTTGGGACTAGCGGGGGCGATGAGCAGTTCTTC. Protein sequence: CASGFGTSGGDEQFF. The chain recombines TRBV28 with TRBJ2-1, with 14 bases fitting TRBD2. CDR3 size: 15 residues. Germline loops: CDR1 MDHEN, CDR2 SYDVKM.

The chain is built from TRBV5-1 and TRBJ1-6, with 9 bases that match TRBD1. V shed 1 base, J shed 9 bases, and the junction held 11 bases outside the gene matches. This CDR3 is 17 amino acids long. Germline values: CDR1 SGHRS, CDR2 YFSETQ. CDR3 region: CASSLMGQGAGGSPLHF. In DNA, the CDR3 is TGCGCCAGCAGCTTGATGGGACAGGGAGCCGGGGGTTCACCCCTCCACTTT.

V gene TRBV6-2 or TRBV6-3 combines with J gene TRBJ2-2; D gene ambiguous. Germline V gene lookup returns CDR1 MNHEY and CDR2 SVGEGT. The V and J ends lost 0 bases and 2 bases respectively, with 10 bases between them. This CDR3 is 16 amino acids long. The CDR3, as DNA: TGTGCCAGCAGTTACTCCGCAGGTTATAACACCGGGGAGCTGTTTTTT. Residues: CASSYSAGYNTGELFF.

The chain links TRBV5-8 to TRBJ1-2; D is ambiguous. Trimming took 3 bases from V and 4 from J, leaving 13 bases between them. This CDR3 comprises 14 residues. CDR1 and CDR2 from the germline V gene are SGHTS and YDEGEE. The CDR3 DNA is TGTGCCAGCAGCTCCGTGCGGGGAAGCTATGGCTACACCTTC. Amino acids: CASSSVRGSYGYTF.

This clonotype was seen only a few times. Germline and junction disagree at one end, which may indicate a read error. The rearrangement links TRBV12-3 or TRBV12-4 to TRBJ1-5; 7 nucleotides align to TRBD1. This CDR3 contains 16 residues. The DNA for the CDR3 is TGTGCCAGCAGTTCCCGGGACAGTGTTAGCGATCAGCCCCAGCATTTT. This gives the protein CASSSRDSVSDQPQHF.

This clonotype has at least ten counts. V usage is TRBV6-5 and J usage is TRBJ2-3; 9 nucleotides line up with TRBD2. With 2 bases clipped from V and 3 bases from J, the junction kept 12 bases outside the gene matches. This CDR3 is 18 amino acids long. Germline CDR1 and CDR2: MNHEY and SVGAGI. The CDR3 DNA sequence: TGTGCCAGCAGTTACCTACCCGTGGGTAGCGGGGGTACAGATACGCAGTATTTT. The encoded protein is CASSYLPVGSGGTDTQYF.